Each of the 9 T cell receptor beta chains below was sequenced from the same sample in a study of T-cell reconstitution after alpha-beta-depleted transplantation in children. Preparing the TCRbeta library involved the use of unique molecular identifiers. MiXCR was run by TCRdb on the PCR reads, yielding one entry per CDR3 protein. The sample carries under 300,000 distinct CDR3 sequences, roughly 11% recorded once. The sequences come from peripheral blood, collected 180 days after TCRalphabeta/CD19-depleted stem cell transplant. The receptors derive from a male patient between 2 and 15 years old who had a stem cell transplant for chronic granulomatous disease, so the T cells may come from the graft donor.

At least ten counts were recorded for this clonotype. The chain is built from TRBV5-1 and TRBJ2-1, with 10 bases aligning to TRBD1. The CDR3 consists of 15 residues. J was trimmed by 3 bases and V by 8 bases; bases with no gene match: 8. The germline gives CDR1 SGHRS, CDR2 YFSETQ. CDR3 DNA sequence: TGCGCCAGTCGGGACAGGGGTCAAGGCTACAATGAGCAGTTCTTC. It is translated as CASRDRGQGYNEQFF.

There are many counts of this clonotype. In DNA form, the CDR3 reads TGTGCCAGCAGCCCCGTCGGGAATACCGGGGAGCTGTTTTTT. Protein product: CASSPVGNTGELFF. The chain has TRBV7-3 and TRBJ2-2; possibly TRBD2 for D (5 bases). V lost 5 bases, J lost 5 bases, and 12 bases lay in between. CDR3 size: 14 residues. Germline values: CDR1 SGHTA, CDR2 FQGTGA.

This rearrangement joins TRBV24-1 to TRBJ2-7, with 8 bases aligning to TRBD2. V shed 8 bases, J shed 6 bases, and the junction held 8 bases outside the gene matches. The germline V gene has CDR1 KGHDR and CDR2 SFDVKD. The CDR3 covers 13 residues. The CDR3 bases are TGTGCCACCACCCCCCGGGAGGGTCTCGAGCAGTACTTC. As protein: CATTPREGLEQYF.

The genes are TRBV2 and TRBJ2-3; TRBD2 matches at 9 bases. Germline trimming cut 4 bases from V and 2 bases from J; bases unmatched to any gene: 4. In germline, CDR1 is SNHLY, CDR2 FYNNEI. This CDR3 spans 15 amino acids. CDR3 residues: CASSGTSAITDTQYF. As DNA, the CDR3 is TGTGCCAGCAGTGGGACTAGCGCCATCACAGATACGCAGTATTTT.

This clonotype occurred many times. The chain has TRBV27 and TRBJ2-5, with 9 positions matching TRBD2. CDR3 length equals 14 residues. After removal of 7 bases from V and 1 base from J, the junction contained 4 bases not matched to a gene. Germline assignment: CDR1 MNHEY and CDR2 SMNVEV (reference sequence). CDR3 sequence: CASTDSGSQETQYF. The CDR3 region has the DNA TGTGCCAGCACCGATAGCGGGAGCCAAGAGACCCAGTACTTC.

At least ten counts were recorded for this clonotype. The chain links TRBV9 to TRBJ2-5; possible D gene TRBD2, 6 bases. V was clipped by 3 bases and J by 5 bases, with 11 bases between them. The CDR3 loop spans 13 amino acids. Germline CDR1 is SGDLS and CDR2 is YYNGEE. The CDR3 loop is CASSAGSGETQYF. The CDR3 nucleotides are TGTGCCAGCAGCGCAGGGAGCGGGGAGACCCAGTACTTC.

Ten or more counts support this clonotype. The chain combines TRBV18 with TRBJ2-5; D not certain. Germline CDR1 is KGHSH and CDR2 is LQKENI. CDR3 length: 15 amino acids. Trimming stripped 3 bases from V and 6 bases from J, with 17 bases between. CDR3 in DNA: TGTGCCAGCTCACCCCCCCTATGGGCGCGAAAGACCCAGTACTTC. It specifies CASSPPLWARKTQYF.

This clonotype was found many times. This sequence joins TRBV20-1 and TRBJ2-3; 10 bases match TRBD2. This CDR3 is 15 amino acids long. The germline CDR1 and CDR2 sequences are DFQATT and SNEGSKA (reference sequence). Trimming at V came to 1 base and at J to 5 bases, leaving 6 bases not matched to a gene. Here the CDR3 DNA reads TGCAGTGCTAGAGGAGCGGGAGGGCCAGGAGATACGCAGTATTTT. The encoded protein is CSARGAGGPGDTQYF.

The table lists this clonotype with many counts. This sequence joins TRBV5-1 and TRBJ2-7, with D possibly matching TRBD1 (6 bases). Germline V CDR1 and CDR2: SGHRS, YFSETQ. Trimming took off 0 bases at V and 0 bases at J, with 10 bases between the two ends. The CDR3 is 15 residues long. The DNA of the CDR3 is TGCGCCAGCAGCTTGGGACAGGTGAGCTCCTACGAGCAGTACTTC. This translates into CASSLGQVSSYEQYF.